This is a list of T cell receptor beta chains from one sample in a study of T cells in Graves' hyperthyroidism and ophthalmopathy. TCRdb fed the multiplex PCR reads into MiXCR, producing one record per CDR3 protein. This sample yields approximately 400,000 distinct CDR3 sequences, of which 15% are seen a single time; less than 35% belongs to the top ten. Material: blood. The source is a young woman with Graves' hyperthyroidism. Each CDR3 is given with its conserved first and last residue. The order of the fields is clone size, V gene, D gene, J gene, CDR3 protein, CDR3 DNA. The D gene is left open where the match is weak. The size of a clone is reported for some rows only, either as once, few or many, or as a class for expanded clones.

many	TRBV5-1	TRBD1	TRBJ1-5	CASSPRLQGKSQPQHF	TGCGCCAGCAGCCCCCGGTTACAGGGGAAAAGTCAGCCCCAGCATTTT
many	TRBV28	TRBD1	TRBJ1-1	CATQGGQLNTEAFF	TGTGCCACCCAAGGGGGACAGCTTAACACTGAAGCTTTCTTT
-	TRBV9	TRBD2	TRBJ2-5	CASSALPGLAGSETQYF	TGTGCCAGCAGCGCCTTACCCGGACTAGCGGGAAGTGAGACCCAGTACTTC
many	TRBV7-9	-	TRBJ2-5	CAAARGPETQYF	TGTGCCGCGGCCAGAGGACCCGAGACCCAGTACTTC
many	TRBV10-1	-	TRBJ1-1	CASSDGANEGTEAFF	TGCGCCAGCAGTGATGGGGCGAACGAGGGGACTGAAGCTTTCTTT
many	TRBV11-3	TRBD1	TRBJ1-1	CASSTSGTANTEAFF	TGTGCCAGCAGCACAAGTGGGACAGCTAACACTGAAGCTTTCTTT
-	TRBV5-1	-	TRBJ2-1	CASSTLQEYSYNEQFF	TGCGCCAGCAGCACGTTACAGGAATACTCCTACAATGAGCAGTTCTTC
many	TRBV7-3	TRBD2	TRBJ2-3	CASSFGRREASTDTQYF	TGTGCCAGCAGCTTCGGTCGGCGGGAGGCCAGCACAGATACGCAGTATTTT
many	TRBV20-1	-	TRBJ1-5	CSATPSGRAQPQHF	TGCAGTGCTACCCCGAGTGGGCGGGCTCAGCCCCAGCATTTT
-	TRBV5-6	-	TRBJ1-5	CASSLGTAKASPQHF	TGTGCCAGCAGCTTGGGGACAGCCAAGGCTTCTCCCCAGCATTTT